This TCR beta chain is from a study of glioma-infiltrating T cells after dendritic cell vaccination. For the study at large: Patients received three intradermal dendritic cell vaccine injections at biweekly intervals.

With regard to this clone: Its specificity is unknown.

Sequencing was performed with immunoSEQ multiplex PCR; in TCRdb, only in-frame clones are kept and a portion is missing. This sample has about 65,000 clones; approximately 86% occur once, and the top ten carry under 14%. The germline gives CDR1 MNHNS, CDR2 SASEGT. The germline V and J ends were trimmed by 5 bases and 3 bases, with 8 bases remaining between them. The CDR3 extends over 12 amino acids. Study outcomes and limitations: TCR clonality showed no direct relationship with survival.

The sample's time point: after dendritic cell vaccination, including at tumor progression/relapse. Only patients with spare fresh-frozen tumor and over two years of follow-up were included. V usage is TRBV6-1 and J usage is TRBJ2-7; the D is unclear. The sample in question was blood, obtained after dendritic cell vaccination. This receptor was obtained from a human donor with glioblastoma. CDR3 residues: CASSTVIYEQYF. The CDR3 nucleotides read TGTGCCAGCAGTACAGTTATCTACGAGCAGTACTTC.